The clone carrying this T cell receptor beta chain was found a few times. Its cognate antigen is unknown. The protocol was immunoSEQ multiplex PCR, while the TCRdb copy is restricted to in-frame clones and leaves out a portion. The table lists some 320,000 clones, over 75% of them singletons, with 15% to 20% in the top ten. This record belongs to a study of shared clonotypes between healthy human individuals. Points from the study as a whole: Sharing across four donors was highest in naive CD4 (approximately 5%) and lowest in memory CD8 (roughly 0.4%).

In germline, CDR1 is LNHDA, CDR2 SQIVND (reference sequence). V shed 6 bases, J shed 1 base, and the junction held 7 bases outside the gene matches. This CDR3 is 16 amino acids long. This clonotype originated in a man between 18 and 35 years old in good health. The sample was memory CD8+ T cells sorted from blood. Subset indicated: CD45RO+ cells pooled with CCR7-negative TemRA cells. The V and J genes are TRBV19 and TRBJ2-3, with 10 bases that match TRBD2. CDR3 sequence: CASSLSGGYGTDTQYF. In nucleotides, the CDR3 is TGTGCCAGTAGCCTTAGCGGGGGGTACGGCACAGATACGCAGTATTTT.